This TCR beta chain was documented in a study of cytomegalovirus exposure and HLA in healthy donors. Study background: The roughly 120 validation repertoires, a later analysis reported, used the same platform as the roughly 730 repertoires from the first cohort. The study, taken as a whole, reports: In the 120 or so validation repertoires, around 95% of cluster scores exceeded 0, per a later analysis. The dataset shows that most TCR sequences were rare, while some public TCRs occurred in many donors. According to the study, roughly 160 TCR beta chains were cytomegalovirus-associated.

Turning to this clone: Its antigen is unknown.

V dropped 3 bases and J dropped 0 bases, with 13 bases sitting between them. The CDR3 has 15 residues. Germline V gene lookup returns CDR1 SGDLS and CDR2 YYNGEE. Profiled with immunoSEQ multiplex PCR; TCRdb holds only in-frame clones, not every one. The data hold some 240,000 clones, with around 85% observed a single time. The sequenced material came from PBMCs. The genes are TRBV9 and TRBJ2-7, with D perhaps matching TRBD2 (6 bases). This TCR was recovered from a young woman in good health and CMV-seropositive. The CDR3 loop is CASSEGSGASYEQYF. Here the CDR3 DNA reads TGTGCCAGCAGCGAAGGTAGCGGCGCCTCCTACGAGCAGTACTTC.